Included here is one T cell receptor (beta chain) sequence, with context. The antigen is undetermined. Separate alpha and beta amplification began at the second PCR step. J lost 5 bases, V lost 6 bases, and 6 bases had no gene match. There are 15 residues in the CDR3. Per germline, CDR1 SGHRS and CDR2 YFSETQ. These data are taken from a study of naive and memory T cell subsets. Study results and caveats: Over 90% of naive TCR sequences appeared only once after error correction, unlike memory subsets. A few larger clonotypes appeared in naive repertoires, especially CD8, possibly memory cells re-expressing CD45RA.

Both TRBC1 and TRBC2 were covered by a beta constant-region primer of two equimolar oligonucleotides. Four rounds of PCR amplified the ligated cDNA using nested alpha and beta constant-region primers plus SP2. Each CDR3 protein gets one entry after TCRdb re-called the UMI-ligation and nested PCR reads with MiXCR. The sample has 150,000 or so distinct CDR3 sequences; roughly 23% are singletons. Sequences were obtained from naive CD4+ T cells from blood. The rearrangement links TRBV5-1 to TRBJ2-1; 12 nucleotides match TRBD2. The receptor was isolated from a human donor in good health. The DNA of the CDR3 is TGCGCCAGCACCCGGACTAGCGGGGCACACAATGAGCAGTTCTTC. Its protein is CASTRTSGAHNEQFF.